What follows is one T cell receptor beta chain and its context. These data belong to a study of blood T cell repertoires in COVID-19. Looking at the study overall: Whether acute or convalescent, the COVID-19 samples came from the United States, Italy and Spain. T cells, B-cell-depleted T cells, or PBMCs supplied cDNA or gDNA.

In the original processing: Reference gene primer amplification gave nucleated cell count estimates. Profiling relied on immunoSEQ multiplex PCR, and the TCRdb table lists in-frame clones only, not all of them. D and trimming come from the DNA, and the V and J calls and clone size come from that table. The sample lists about 130,000 clones, around 86% occurring once. Germline V gives CDR1 SGDLS, CDR2 YYNGEE. Trimming at V came to 4 bases and at J to 7 bases, leaving 8 bases not matched to a gene. The CDR3 is made up of 15 amino acids. Sequences were obtained from peripheral blood. V gene TRBV9 combines with J gene TRBJ1-6; TRBD1 matches at 7 bases. The receptor comes from a woman aged 55-70 years with active or convalescent COVID-19. The CDR3 region has the DNA TGTGCCAGCAGCACGACAGGGTTTGAAAATTCACCCCTCCACTTT. It codes for CASSTTGFENSPLHF.